This T cell receptor (beta chain) was documented in a study of monozygotic twins with inflammatory bowel disease. TCRdb reworked the 5' RACE reads into one entry per CDR3 protein, no DNA. The listing contains over 110,000 distinct CDR3 sequences. CDR1 is KGHDR, CDR2 SFDVKD, per germline. CDR3 length: 15 residues. The TCR was taken from a human donor with ulcerative colitis or Crohn's disease, or a healthy co-twin of an affected twin (not recorded which). Sequenced: blood. The V and J genes are TRBV24-1 and TRBJ2-1; the D call of TRBD2 rests on TCRdb alone, since no DNA is present to check it. The chain's CDR3 is CATSDTASGTNEQFF.